The 19 T cell receptor beta chains below all came from one sample that was sequenced in a study of T cells in women clearing cervical HPV infection. The assay was immunoSEQ multiplex PCR, and TCRdb's table has in-frame clones only and misses some. The sample holds 25,000 to 35,000 clones. Source material: blood buffy coat. The receptor source for this set is a woman aged 18 to 69 with a cervical HPV16 infection that either progressed to CIN3+ or cleared (not recorded which).

Comments on this clone: Read data end 3 residues before the CDR3 end; the end is taken from the germline J gene. The J gene is TRBJ1-4, the V gene TRBV7-3; D might be TRBD1 (5 bases). The length of the CDR3 is 15 residues. Germline V CDR1 and CDR2: SGHTA, FQGTGA. CDR3 region: CASSLAGSGANVLFF. CDR3 DNA (partial): TGTGCCAGCAGCTTAGCCGGCTCTGGGGCCAACGTA.

About this clone itself: The read is 3 residues too short to cover the CDR3 end, so that end is filled in from the germline J gene. The V call is TRBV5-4, the J call TRBJ1-2; a weak D match, TRBD1 (6 bases). Looked up from germline, CDR1 is SGHNT and CDR2 is YYREEE (reference sequence). This CDR3 contains 15 residues. The CDR3 region is CASSWGLGTMEGYTF. The sequenced CDR3 bases are TGTGCCAGCAGCTGGGGGCTGGGGACGATGGAAGGC.

As regards this clone: The CDR3 is cut off 3 residues early in the read; its end comes from the germline J gene. The rearrangement uses TRBV29-1 and TRBJ1-1, with a weak D call TRBD1 (6 bases). This CDR3 contains 13 residues. From germline, CDR1 is SQVTM and CDR2 ANQGSEA. Trimming removed 2 bases at V and 1 base at J, with 8 bases between. The CDR3 sequence: CSVERQANTEAFF. The CDR3 bases that were read are TGCAGCGTTGAAAGACAGGCGAACACTGAA.

About this clone: The CDR3 is cut off 3 residues early in the read; its end comes from the germline J gene. The chain employs TRBV2 and TRBJ1-2; D is undetermined. CDR1 is SNHLY and CDR2 is FYNNEI in the germline V gene. Trimming pared 5 bases from V and 3 bases from J, leaving 7 bases between. The CDR3 loop spans 12 amino acids. Partial CDR3 DNA: TGTGCCAGCAGTACAGTGTACTATGGC. The encoded protein is CASSTVYYG. The whole CDR3 protein reads CASSTVYYGYTF.

On this clone: The read gets to within 3 residues of the CDR3 end, and the germline J gene fills in the rest. The chain combines TRBV7-6 with TRBJ1-5; D call uncertain. Trimming cost V 4 bases and J 3 bases, with 13 bases left between them. CDR1 and CDR2 (germline): SGHVS, FNYEAQ. The CDR3 totals 15 residues. CDR3 amino acids: CASSSTENTNQPQHF. The sequenced part of the CDR3 DNA is TGTGCCAGCAGCTCAACAGAAAATACCAATCAGCCC. The whole variable domain, remainder taken from reference TRBV7-6 and TRBJ1-5, is GAGVSQSPRYKVTKRGQDVALRCDPISGHVSLYWYRQALGQGPEFLTYFNYEAQQDKSGLPNDRFSAERPEGSISTLTIQRTEQRDSAMYRCASSSTENTNQPQHFGDGTRLSIL.

The covered CDR3 bases are TGTGCCAGCAGCCGCGTCGGGGAGACG. Translating gives CASSRVGET. In full, the CDR3 is CASSRVGETQYF. The V and J genes are TRBV7-9 and TRBJ2-3, with D perhaps TRBD2 (5 bases). The read falls 3 residues short of the CDR3 end, and the missing part is taken from the germline J gene. Per the germline V gene, CDR1 is SEHNR and CDR2 is FQNEAQ (reference sequence). CDR3 length: 12 amino acids.

A remark on this clone: From the germline J gene comes the end of the CDR3, since the read stops 3 residues before it. The gene calls are TRBV28 and TRBJ1-2; TRBD1 matches at 12 bases. The CDR3 contains 13 residues. Germline values: CDR1 MDHEN, CDR2 SYDVKM. Losses at the gene ends were 11 bases for V and 5 bases for J; bases not matched to a gene: 6. CDR3 amino acids: CAVWDRGHYGYTF. The sequenced part of the CDR3 DNA is TGTGCCGTGTGGGACAGGGGGCATTATGGC.

As for this clone: Read sequence stops 3 residues before the CDR3 end, and the germline J gene provides the missing end. The chain links TRBV20-1 to TRBJ2-5; 7 bases are shared with TRBD1. The J segment lost 2 bases and the V segment lost 5 bases, leaving 5 bases of the junction unmatched. Germline V gives CDR1 DFQATT, CDR2 SNEGSKA (reference sequence). CDR3 length: 13 amino acids. This chain's CDR3 is CSAPRTGQETQYF. The sequenced CDR3 bases are TGCAGTGCTCCCCGGACAGGTCAAGAGACC.

This clone counts as medium-sized (0.01 to 0.1%) by frequency. The CDR3 loop is CSARTGLVEQYF. The CDR3 DNA, read in part, is TGCAGTGCCAGGACAGGGCTCGTCGAG. The rearrangement joins TRBV20-1 to TRBJ2-7, with 8 bases lining up with TRBD1. The CDR3 end lies 3 residues beyond the end of the read and is filled in from the germline J gene. Unmatched junction bases numbered 7, after V lost 6 bases and J lost 6 bases. This CDR3 comprises 12 residues. The V gene's germline CDR1 is DFQATT and CDR2 SNEGSKA (reference sequence).

Of note for this clone: The read finishes 3 residues shy of the CDR3 end, and the germline J gene is used to complete it. The chain links TRBV7-6 to TRBJ2-7, with 14 bases matching TRBD2. CDR1 and CDR2 (germline): SGHVS, FNYEAQ. The length of the CDR3 is 17 residues. The trim removed 4 bases at V and 4 bases at J, leaving 9 bases unmatched. This CDR3 is CASSSPGLAGATYEQYF. CDR3 DNA, as far as it was read: TGTGCCAGCAGCTCCCCGGGACTAGCGGGAGCGACGTACGAG.

Comment on this clone: The read falls 3 residues short of the CDR3 end, and the missing part is taken from the germline J gene. The chain joins TRBV20-1 to TRBJ2-7; TRBD2 agrees at 8 bases. V lost 0 bases to trimming and J lost 2 bases; unmatched junction nucleotides: 15. The germline CDR1 and CDR2 sequences are DFQATT and SNEGSKA (reference sequence). This CDR3 spans 18 amino acids. CDR3 sequence reads: CSARDTGMAGGFPYEQYF. The CDR3 DNA, read in part, is TGCAGTGCTAGAGATACCGGGATGGCGGGAGGATTTCCCTACGAG.

Judged by frequency, this clone is medium-sized (0.01 to 0.1%). The CDR3 extends 3 residues past the end of the read, so its final part is completed from the germline J gene. The genes are TRBV20-1 and TRBJ2-5; TRBD1 aligns across 7 bases. The CDR3 sequence is 14 residues long. V shed 0 bases, J shed 2 bases, and the junction held 3 bases outside the gene matches. The germline gives CDR1 DFQATT, CDR2 SNEGSKA (reference sequence). This CDR3 is CSAREGRGQETQYF. The CDR3 bases that were read are TGCAGTGCTAGAGAGGGCAGGGGGCAAGAGACC.

About this clone: Sequencing ends 3 residues short of the CDR3 end; the germline J gene provides the rest. The V gene is TRBV10-3, the J gene TRBJ1-5; D perhaps matches TRBD1 (6 bases). CDR1 is ENHRY, CDR2 SYGVKD, per germline. V was clipped by 10 bases and J by 5 bases, with 15 bases between them. The CDR3 contains 13 residues. The CDR3 region is CATAGTPYQPQHF. The covered CDR3 bases are TGTGCCACCGCCGGGACACCTTATCAGCCC.

With respect to this clone: Sequencing ends 3 residues short of the CDR3 end; the germline J gene provides the rest. V gene TRBV18 combines with J gene TRBJ2-2; 9 bases match TRBD1. The CDR3 extends over 19 amino acids. The junction had 18 bases not matched to a gene; V was cut back by 4 bases and J by 6 bases. CDR1 and CDR2 (germline): KGHSH, LQKENI. CDR3 region: CASSLARTGAPNNPGELFF. The sequenced CDR3 bases are TGTGCCAGCTCACTCGCCAGGACAGGGGCACCCAATAACCCCGGGGAG.

With regard to this clone: The CDR3 extends 3 residues past the end of the read, so its final part is completed from the germline J gene. This chain joins TRBV7-9 and TRBJ2-1; 12 bases agree with TRBD2. The CDR3 loop spans 15 amino acids. The J segment lost 4 bases and the V segment lost 4 bases, leaving 2 bases of the junction unmatched. Germline-derived CDR1 and CDR2 are SEHNR and FQNEAQ (reference sequence). This chain's CDR3 is CASSSGLAGYNEQFF. The sequenced CDR3 bases are TGTGCCAGCAGCTCAGGACTAGCGGGGTACAATGAG. Variable domain in full (rest from reference TRBV7-9 and TRBJ2-1): DTGVSQNPRHKITKRGQNVTFRCDPISEHNRLYWYRQTLGQGPEFLTYFQNEAQLEKSRLLSDRFSAERPKGSFSTLEIQRTEQGDSAMYLCASSSGLAGYNEQFFGPGTRLTVL.

With regard to this clone: The read ends 3 residues before the CDR3 terminus; that terminus is restored from the germline J gene. The chain carries TRBV19 and TRBJ1-5; 12 bases line up with TRBD1. Germline V gene sequence: CDR1 LNHDA, CDR2 SQIVND (reference sequence). CDR3 length equals 15 residues. With 6 bases clipped from V and 4 bases from J, the junction kept 4 bases outside the gene matches. The sequenced part of the CDR3 DNA is TGTGCCAGTAGCGGGGGACAGGGGGCGAATCAGCCC. It codes for CASSGGQGANQP. The full CDR3 reads CASSGGQGANQPQHF. The whole variable domain, filled in from reference TRBV19 and TRBJ1-5, reads DGGITQSPKYLFRKEGQNVTLSCEQNLNHDAMYWYRQDPGQGLRLIYYSQIVNDFQKGDIAEGYSVSREKKESFPLTVTSAQKNPTAFYLCASSGGQGANQPQHFGDGTRLSIL.

Notes on this clone: Read data end 3 residues before the CDR3 end; the end is taken from the germline J gene. The rearrangement uses TRBV7-8 and TRBJ1-4; no reliable D call. This CDR3 region has 15 residues. From germline, CDR1 is SGHVS and CDR2 FQNEAQ. The chain's CDR3 is CASSLGAGGGSPLFF. The part of the CDR3 DNA that was read is TGTGCCAGCAGCTTAGGGGCAGGAGGAGGTTCACCA. Looking up the rest from reference TRBV7-8 and TRBJ1-4 gives the full variable domain: GAGVSQSPRYKVAKRGQDVALRCDPISGHVSLFWYQQALGQGPEFLTYFQNEAQLDKSGLPSDRFFAERPEGSVSTLKIQRTQQEDSAVYLCASSLGAGGGSPLFFGSGTQLSVL.

About this clone: The missing CDR3 end, 3 residues past where the read stops, is filled in from the germline J gene. The rearrangement joins TRBV19 to TRBJ1-2; 8 positions match TRBD1. The CDR3 totals 14 residues. Looked up from germline, CDR1 is LNHDA and CDR2 is SQIVND (reference sequence). The sequenced part of the CDR3 DNA is TGTGCCAGCACCAGGGACAGGAGCTCCTACGAC. Protein: CASTRDRSSYD. The full CDR3 sequence reads CASTRDRSSYDYTF. The complete variable domain, with remaining parts taken from reference TRBV19 and TRBJ1-2, reads DGGITQSPKYLFRKEGQNVTLSCEQNLNHDAMYWYRQDPGQGLRLIYYSQIVNDFQKGDIAEGYSVSREKKESFPLTVTSAQKNPTAFYLCASTRDRSSYDYTFGSGTRLTVV.

A word on this clone: At one of its ends the junction is not consistent with the germline gene, which may arise from a read error. From the germline J gene comes the end of the CDR3, since the read stops 3 residues before it. The rearrangement uses TRBV4-2 and TRBJ1-2, with 9 bases that match TRBD1. The CDR3 has 15 residues. Germline values: CDR1 LGHNA, CDR2 YNFKEQ. Here the CDR3 reads CASSQTRGTGNGYTF. CDR3 bases read: TGCGCCAGCAGCCAAACACGGGGGACAGGGAACGGC.